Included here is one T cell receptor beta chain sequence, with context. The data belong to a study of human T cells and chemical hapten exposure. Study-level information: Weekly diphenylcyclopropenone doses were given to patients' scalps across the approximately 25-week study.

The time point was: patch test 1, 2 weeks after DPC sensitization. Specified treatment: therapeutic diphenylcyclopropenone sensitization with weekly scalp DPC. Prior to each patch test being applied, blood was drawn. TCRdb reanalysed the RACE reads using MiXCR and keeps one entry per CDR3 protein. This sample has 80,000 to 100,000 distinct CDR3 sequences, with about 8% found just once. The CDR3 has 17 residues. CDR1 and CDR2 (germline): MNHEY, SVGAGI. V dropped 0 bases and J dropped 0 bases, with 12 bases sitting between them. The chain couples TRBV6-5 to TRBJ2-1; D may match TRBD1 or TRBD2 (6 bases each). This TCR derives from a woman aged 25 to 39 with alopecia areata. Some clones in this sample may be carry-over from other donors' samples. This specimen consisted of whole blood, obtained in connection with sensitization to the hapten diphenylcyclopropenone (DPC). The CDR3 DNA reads TGTGCCAGCAGTTACTCGAAAGGGGGAGGCTCCTACAATGAGCAGTTCTTC. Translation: CASSYSKGGGSYNEQFF.